This is a list of T cell receptor beta chains from one sample in a study of blood T cell repertoires in COVID-19. Sequenced by immunoSEQ multiplex PCR; TCRdb stores in-frame clones only, minus some. The table shows fewer than 300,000 clones, with 82% occurring only once. Sample: peripheral blood. These receptors originate from a woman aged 18 to 35 with acute or convalescent COVID-19. Each CDR3 is given with its conserved first and last residue. Rows may omit the clone size; those that give it use once, few, many or a size class.

len: 12; v_gene: TRBV9; abundance: NA; j_gene: TRBJ2-1; CDR3aa: CASSTQADPQFF
len: 15; v_gene: TRBV11-2; abundance: NA; j_gene: TRBJ1-6; CDR3aa: CASSWTGYYNSPLHF
len: 20; v_gene: TRBV4-3; abundance: NA; j_gene: TRBJ1-5; CDR3aa: CASSQDRGQGAGSFSQPQHF
len: 13; v_gene: TRBV2; abundance: NA; j_gene: TRBJ1-6; CDR3aa: CASRGQGLSPLHF
len: 15; v_gene: TRBV28; abundance: NA; j_gene: TRBJ2-7; CDR3aa: CASRGETSGIYEQYF
len: 14; v_gene: TRBV28; abundance: NA; j_gene: TRBJ1-1; CDR3aa: CASETGTGHTEAFF
len: 15; v_gene: TRBV5-5; abundance: NA; j_gene: TRBJ1-1; CDR3aa: CASSLGTGGATEAFF
len: 13; v_gene: TRBV25-1; abundance: once; j_gene: TRBJ2-3; CDR3aa: CASSEAATDTQYF
len: 15; v_gene: TRBV11-2; abundance: NA; j_gene: TRBJ2-2; CDR3aa: CASRPSSVLTGELFF
len: 14; v_gene: TRBV18; abundance: few; j_gene: TRBJ1-2; CDR3aa: CASSPPGQTYGYTF
len: 11; v_gene: TRBV7-9; abundance: NA; j_gene: TRBJ2-1; CDR3aa: CASGGVDEQFF
len: 17; v_gene: TRBV5-1; abundance: NA; j_gene: TRBJ1-6; CDR3aa: CASSPELGQGRNSPLHF
len: 15; v_gene: TRBV13; abundance: once; j_gene: TRBJ2-1; CDR3aa: CASRPSGTGSNEQFF
len: 12; v_gene: TRBV30; abundance: NA; j_gene: TRBJ2-7; CDR3aa: CAWSAAQGEQYF
len: 15; v_gene: TRBV30; abundance: NA; j_gene: TRBJ1-1; CDR3aa: CAWTRGTGGLEEAFF
len: 16; v_gene: TRBV2; abundance: few; j_gene: TRBJ2-1; CDR3aa: CASSEDRAGSYNEQFF
len: 16; v_gene: TRBV6-5; abundance: NA; j_gene: TRBJ2-1; CDR3aa: CASSYSTRTFYNEQFF
len: 12; v_gene: TRBV12-3/TRBV12-4; abundance: NA; j_gene: TRBJ2-5; CDR3aa: CASSLTTAPQYF
len: 13; v_gene: TRBV10-2; abundance: NA; j_gene: TRBJ2-1; CDR3aa: CASRLAGEDEQFF
len: 12; v_gene: TRBV2; abundance: NA; j_gene: TRBJ2-7; CDR3aa: CASSEGDYEQYF
len: 17; v_gene: TRBV14; abundance: NA; j_gene: TRBJ2-7; CDR3aa: CASSPHGLRDPAYEQYF
len: 14; v_gene: TRBV6-2/TRBV6-3; abundance: NA; j_gene: TRBJ1-2; CDR3aa: CASSYPGHDYGYTF
len: 14; v_gene: TRBV7-9; abundance: NA; j_gene: TRBJ2-1; CDR3aa: CASRGQGVHNEQFF
len: 16; v_gene: TRBV6-5; abundance: NA; j_gene: TRBJ1-6; CDR3aa: CASSYGDIYRHSPLHF
len: 12; v_gene: TRBV24-1; abundance: NA; j_gene: TRBJ2-1; CDR3aa: CATSDASGEQFF
len: 16; v_gene: TRBV11-2; abundance: NA; j_gene: TRBJ1-6; CDR3aa: CASSLGLVQGNSPLHF
len: 14; v_gene: TRBV5-6; abundance: NA; j_gene: TRBJ2-7; CDR3aa: CASSLILSSYEQYF
len: 15; v_gene: TRBV4-3; abundance: few; j_gene: TRBJ1-5; CDR3aa: CASSWTRDTDQPQHF
len: 16; v_gene: TRBV19; abundance: NA; j_gene: TRBJ2-1; CDR3aa: CASSIKGTGTYNEQFF
len: 15; v_gene: TRBV5-4; abundance: NA; j_gene: TRBJ2-2; CDR3aa: CASSLASTNTGELFF
len: 13; v_gene: TRBV2; abundance: NA; j_gene: TRBJ1-5; CDR3aa: CASRGQGHQPQHF
len: 15; v_gene: TRBV7-2; abundance: NA; j_gene: TRBJ2-2; CDR3aa: CASSRDWLNTGELFF
len: 15; v_gene: TRBV5-1; abundance: NA; j_gene: TRBJ1-2; CDR3aa: CASSLGTGGSHGYTF